The rows below give T cell receptor beta chains drawn from one sample of a study of T cells in Graves' hyperthyroidism and ophthalmopathy. One entry per CDR3 protein, called by TCRdb with MiXCR from the multiplex PCR reads. The sample includes over 450,000 distinct CDR3 sequences, about a sixth of them seen just once. The sample was blood. Source of these receptors: a woman under 30 with Graves' ophthalmopathy. The CDR3 runs from the conserved cysteine through the conserved F or W. D genes are given only for firm matches. Rows give clone size only sometimes, using once, few, many, or a class for an expanded clone.

v_call: TRBV6-2/TRBV6-3; clone_size: many; j_call: TRBJ2-7; d_call: TRBD1; cdr3_nt: TGTGCCAGCACTTTCGACAGGGGGCTCCACGAGCAGTACTTC; cdr3_aa: CASTFDRGLHEQYF
v_call: TRBV7-9; clone_size: many; j_call: TRBJ1-1; d_call: .; cdr3_nt: TGTGCCAGCAGCTTAGATCGACAGGATGAAGCTTTCTTT; cdr3_aa: CASSLDRQDEAFF
v_call: TRBV30; clone_size: .; j_call: TRBJ1-5; d_call: .; cdr3_nt: TGTGCCTGGAGCAGAAATAGCTATCAGCCCCAGCATTTT; cdr3_aa: CAWSRNSYQPQHF
v_call: TRBV6-1; clone_size: many; j_call: TRBJ1-2; d_call: .; cdr3_nt: TGTGCCAGCAGCGTTCAGGGGCAGGATGGCTACACCTTC; cdr3_aa: CASSVQGQDGYTF
v_call: TRBV13; clone_size: many; j_call: TRBJ1-1; d_call: .; cdr3_nt: TGTGCCAGCAGCCCCAGGGGTGCGATGAACACTGAAGCTTTCTTT; cdr3_aa: CASSPRGAMNTEAFF
v_call: TRBV6-1; clone_size: once; j_call: TRBJ1-1; d_call: .; cdr3_nt: TGTGCCACCCTGAGTGCCCCCGGGGCCCTCCCTGAAGCTTTCTTT; cdr3_aa: CATLSAPGALPEAFF
v_call: TRBV28; clone_size: many; j_call: TRBJ2-5; d_call: .; cdr3_nt: TGTGCCAGCAGTTTCAGCCAAGAGACCCAGTACTTC; cdr3_aa: CASSFSQETQYF
v_call: TRBV18; clone_size: many; j_call: TRBJ2-7; d_call: .; cdr3_nt: TGTGCCAGCTCAGCAGCCCAGGCGTACGAGCAGTACTTC; cdr3_aa: CASSAAQAYEQYF
v_call: TRBV6-1; clone_size: .; j_call: TRBJ1-1; d_call: .; cdr3_nt: TGTGCCAGCAGTGAAAGAGCGGGACATGAGGCTTTCTTT; cdr3_aa: CASSERAGHEAFF
v_call: TRBV12-3/TRBV12-4; clone_size: .; j_call: TRBJ2-1; d_call: .; cdr3_nt: TGTGCCAGCAGTTTAAATACTAATGAGCAGTTCTTC; cdr3_aa: CASSLNTNEQFF
v_call: TRBV7-9; clone_size: many; j_call: TRBJ2-3; d_call: TRBD1; cdr3_nt: TGTGCCAGCAACCTTCCGGGACAGGGGATTAATACGCAGTATTTT; cdr3_aa: CASNLPGQGINTQYF
v_call: TRBV30; clone_size: many; j_call: TRBJ1-4; d_call: .; cdr3_nt: TGTGCCTGGAGTGTACTCGGACAGCCCGGTGAAAAACTGTTTTTT; cdr3_aa: CAWSVLGQPGEKLFF
v_call: TRBV19; clone_size: few; j_call: TRBJ2-2; d_call: .; cdr3_nt: TGTGCCAGTATACCCGCCTCGAACACCGGGGAGCTGTTTTTT; cdr3_aa: CASIPASNTGELFF
v_call: TRBV6-1; clone_size: few; j_call: TRBJ1-5; d_call: .; cdr3_nt: TGTGCCAGCAGTGAAGCAGCGGGTAAGCAGCCCCAGCATTTT; cdr3_aa: CASSEAAGKQPQHF
v_call: TRBV2; clone_size: once; j_call: TRBJ2-5; d_call: TRBD2; cdr3_nt: TGTGCCAGCAGCCCCCTCGGGGGTGGACTAGCCCAAGAGACCCAGTACTTC; cdr3_aa: CASSPLGGGLAQETQYF
v_call: TRBV24-1; clone_size: once; j_call: TRBJ2-2; d_call: .; cdr3_nt: TGTGCCACCGGCGGACAGAACACCGGGGAGCTGTTTTTT; cdr3_aa: CATGGQNTGELFF